The 16 T cell receptor beta chains presented below share a single source sample, sequenced in a study of cytomegalovirus exposure and HLA in healthy donors (dated by TCRdb to about 2017). The library came from the immunoSEQ multiplex PCR assay. A mixture of 60 forward primers for TCR Vbeta segments and 13 reverse primers for TCR Jbeta segments was used in the multiplex PCR. TCRdb re-hosts the immuneACCESS table, in-frame sequences only. Its copies lack some clones; in the studies checked, an unresolved V gene accounts for under half of them, and the cause for the rest is not known. Here the sample has about 98,000 clones; about two thirds occur a single time. The top ten constitute 2.5% of the sample. Material for sequencing was PBMCs. These receptors came from a man aged 45-65 years in good health and CMV-seronegative.

V gene TRBV2 combines with J gene TRBJ1-2; the D gene is possibly TRBD1 (5 bases). The CDR3 is made up of 13 amino acids. In germline, CDR1 is SNHLY, CDR2 FYNNEI. Between the trimmed V and J ends, which lost 6 bases and 3 bases, there was a span of 11 bases. The CDR3 DNA reads TGTGCCAGCAGAGGCGCAGGGCACTATGGCTACACCTTC. Translated: CASRGAGHYGYTF.

This rearrangement joins TRBV15 to TRBJ2-3; TRBD2 matches at 7 bases. Germline values: CDR1 LNHNV, CDR2 YYDKDF (reference sequence). With 3 bases clipped from V and 5 bases from J, the junction kept 5 bases outside the gene matches. The CDR3 contains 14 residues. Here the CDR3 DNA reads TGTGCCACCAGCAGGGGGGGGACTCTAGATACGCAGTATTTT. It codes for CATSRGGTLDTQYF.

Comment on this clone: A junction boundary mismatches the germline segment, possibly from a read error. The J gene is TRBJ2-7, the V gene TRBV28; perhaps TRBD1 as D (6 bases). The CDR3 is made up of 12 amino acids. The germline V gene encodes CDR1 MDHEN and CDR2 SYDVKM. The CDR3 DNA follows: TGTGCTAGCACAGGGTATCGTTATGAGCAGTACTTC. Translated, it gives CASTGYRYEQYF. The variable domain in full, completed from reference TRBV28 and TRBJ2-7, reads DVKVTQSSRYLVKRTGEKVFLECVQDMDHENMFWYRQDPGLGLRLIYFSYDVKMKEKGDIPEGYSVSREKKERFSLILESASTNQTSMYLCASTGYRYEQYFGPGTRLTVT.

For this clone: A far larger clone lies a single base away; this is likely a read error. This sequence joins TRBV19 and TRBJ2-1; D not certain. Germline V gene data show CDR1 as LNHDA and CDR2 as SQIVND (reference sequence). Trimming pared 11 bases from V and 0 bases from J, leaving 17 bases between. CDR3 length equals 15 residues. CDR3: CASHRGENSYNEQFF. The CDR3 nucleotides are TGTGCCTCCCATCGCGGCGAGAACTCCTACAATGAGCAGTTCTTC.

This clone was detected once. The V call is TRBV5-1, the J call TRBJ2-5, with D perhaps matching TRBD1 (5 bases). Trimming cost V 0 bases and J 5 bases, with 11 bases left between them. CDR1 and CDR2 (germline): SGHRS, YFSETQ. The CDR3 has 14 amino acids. CDR3 protein: CASSLEAGWETQYF. CDR3 coding DNA: TGCGCCAGCAGCTTGGAGGCAGGGTGGGAGACCCAGTACTTC.

The chain is built from TRBV29-1 and TRBJ2-7; the match to TRBD1 covers 9 bases. Losses at the gene ends were 4 bases for V and 2 bases for J; bases not matched to a gene: 12. The CDR3 consists of 16 residues. CDR1 and CDR2 from the germline V gene are SQVTM and ANQGSEA. The CDR3 sequence is CSVVGQGVRGAYEQYF. The CDR3 bases are TGCAGCGTTGTGGGACAGGGTGTTCGGGGCGCCTACGAGCAGTACTTC.

The chain links TRBV28 to TRBJ1-1, with D perhaps matching TRBD1 (5 bases). The CDR3 consists of 12 residues. V gave up 7 bases and J gave up 4 bases, with 10 bases separating them. The germline V gene has CDR1 MDHEN and CDR2 SYDVKM. The CDR3 bases are TGTGCCAGCACCGTAGGGGCCACTGAAGCTTTCTTT. Protein: CASTVGATEAFF.

The chain carries TRBV4-1 and TRBJ2-2; 9 bases are a match to TRBD2. From germline, CDR1 is MGHRA and CDR2 YSYEKL. V was pared by 3 bases and J by 7 bases, with 12 bases of the junction left unmatched. The CDR3 totals 17 residues. As DNA, the CDR3 is TGCGCCAGCAGCCAGCCGATAGCGGGAGTGGCTGTCGGGGAGCTGTTTTTT. It encodes CASSQPIAGVAVGELFF.

The rearrangement joins TRBV5-1 to TRBJ2-3; 8 bases fit TRBD2. This CDR3 contains 16 residues. The germline CDR1 and CDR2 sequences are SGHRS and YFSETQ. J lost 6 bases, V lost 0 bases, and 9 bases had no gene match. The CDR3 DNA is TGCGCCAGCAGCTTGGCCCAGCGGGGGCAGTGGGATACGCAGTATTTT. Protein product: CASSLAQRGQWDTQYF.

The J gene is TRBJ1-2, the V gene TRBV5-4; 9 positions match TRBD1. There are 14 residues in the CDR3. Germline loops: CDR1 SGHNT, CDR2 YYREEE (reference sequence). After removal of 5 bases from V and 7 bases from J, the junction contained 9 bases not matched to a gene. DNA of the CDR3: TGTGCCAGCAGGGCGGGACAGGGAAGCGGTGGCTACACCTTC. Amino acids: CASRAGQGSGGYTF.

The genes are TRBV9 and TRBJ1-4; D perhaps matches TRBD1 (6 bases). The CDR3 extends over 15 amino acids. V shed 3 bases and J shed 6 bases, with 15 bases lying between them. Germline V gene lookup returns CDR1 SGDLS and CDR2 YYNGEE. The CDR3 DNA reads TGTGCCAGCAGCGGAGGTCAGGGGAGAGATGAAAAACTGTTTTTT. It yields the protein CASSGGQGRDEKLFF.

This chain joins TRBV29-1 and TRBJ1-1; 7 bases line up with TRBD1. The length of the CDR3 is 14 residues. Germline CDR1 is SQVTM and CDR2 is ANQGSEA. V was clipped by 2 bases and J by 3 bases; unmatched bases: 6. Here the CDR3 reads CSVELSGQYTEAFF. The CDR3 DNA sequence: TGCAGCGTTGAACTTTCGGGACAGTACACTGAAGCTTTCTTT.

The chain links TRBV7-8 to TRBJ1-2; maybe TRBD1 (5 bases). From germline, CDR1 is SGHVS and CDR2 FQNEAQ. The germline V and J ends were trimmed by 5 bases and 4 bases, with 14 bases remaining between them. CDR3 length: 14 residues. DNA of the CDR3: TGTGCCAGCAGCCCCCAAACAGGCCCCTATGGCTACACCTTC. It codes for CASSPQTGPYGYTF.

This chain joins TRBV19 and TRBJ1-5; D gene ambiguous. The length of the CDR3 is 14 residues. V was pared by 9 bases and J by 1 base, with 13 bases between. The V gene's germline CDR1 is LNHDA and CDR2 SQIVND (reference sequence). Here the CDR3 reads CASRLVKSNQPQHF. CDR3 DNA: TGTGCCAGCAGGCTGGTCAAGAGCAATCAGCCCCAGCATTTT.

The chain recombines TRBV7-9 with TRBJ1-1; 12 nucleotides agree with TRBD1. The CDR3 runs 19 residues. Germline CDR1 is SEHNR and CDR2 is FQNEAQ (reference sequence). V was clipped by 5 bases and J by 2 bases; unmatched bases: 15. CDR3 nucleotide sequence: TGTGCCAGCAGCCAAATAGCCTTCCGGGACAGGGGGCCCAACACTGAAGCTTTCTTT. Translation gives CASSQIAFRDRGPNTEAFF.

Note on this clone: The germline gene is not matched at one end of the junction; a read error may be the cause. The chain recombines TRBV7-9 with TRBJ1-1; D possibly corresponds to TRBD1 (5 bases). The CDR3 totals 14 residues. Germline V gene lookup returns CDR1 SEHNR and CDR2 FQNEAQ (reference sequence). Here the CDR3 DNA reads TGTGCCAGCAGCTTAGGGCAGGGAAACACTGAAACTTTCTTT. This sequence encodes CASSLGQGNTETFF.